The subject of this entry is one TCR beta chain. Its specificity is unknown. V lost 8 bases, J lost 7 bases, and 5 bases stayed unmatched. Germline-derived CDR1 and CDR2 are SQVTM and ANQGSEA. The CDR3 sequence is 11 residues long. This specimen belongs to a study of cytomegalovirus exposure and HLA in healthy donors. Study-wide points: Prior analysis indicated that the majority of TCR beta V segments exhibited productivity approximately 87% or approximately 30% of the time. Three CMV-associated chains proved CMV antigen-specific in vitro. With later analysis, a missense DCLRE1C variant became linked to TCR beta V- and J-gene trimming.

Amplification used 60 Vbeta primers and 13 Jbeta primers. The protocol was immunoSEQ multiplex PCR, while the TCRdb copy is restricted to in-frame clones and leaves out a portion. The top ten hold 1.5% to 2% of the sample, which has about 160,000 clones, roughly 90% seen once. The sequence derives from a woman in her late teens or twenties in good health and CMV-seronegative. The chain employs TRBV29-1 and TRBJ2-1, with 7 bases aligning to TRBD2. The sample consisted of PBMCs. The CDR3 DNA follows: TGCAGCCCTATCGGGGGGAATGAGCAGTTCTTC. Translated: CSPIGGNEQFF.